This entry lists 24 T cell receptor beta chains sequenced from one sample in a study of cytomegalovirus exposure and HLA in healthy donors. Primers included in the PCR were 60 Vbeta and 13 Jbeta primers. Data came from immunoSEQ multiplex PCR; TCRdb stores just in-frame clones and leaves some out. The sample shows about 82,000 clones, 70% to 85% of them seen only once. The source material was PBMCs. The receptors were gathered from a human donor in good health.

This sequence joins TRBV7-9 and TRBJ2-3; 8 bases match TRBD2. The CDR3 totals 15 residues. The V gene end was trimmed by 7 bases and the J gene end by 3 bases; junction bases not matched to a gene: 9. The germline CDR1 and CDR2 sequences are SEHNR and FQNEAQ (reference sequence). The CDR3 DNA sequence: TGTGCCAGCACCCAAGGCGGGGGGCCTACAGATACGCAGTATTTT. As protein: CASTQGGGPTDTQYF.

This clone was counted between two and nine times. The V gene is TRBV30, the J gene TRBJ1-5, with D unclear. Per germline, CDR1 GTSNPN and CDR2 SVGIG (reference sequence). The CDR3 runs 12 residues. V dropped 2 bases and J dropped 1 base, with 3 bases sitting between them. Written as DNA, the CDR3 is TGTGCCTGGAGTCGGAGCAATCAGCCCCAGCATTTT. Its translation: CAWSRSNQPQHF.

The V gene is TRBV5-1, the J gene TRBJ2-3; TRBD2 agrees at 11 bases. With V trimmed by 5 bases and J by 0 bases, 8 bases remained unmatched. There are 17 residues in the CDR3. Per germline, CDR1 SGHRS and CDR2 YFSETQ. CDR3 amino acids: CASRGGTSGASTDTQYF. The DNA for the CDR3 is TGCGCCAGCAGAGGGGGGACTAGCGGAGCTAGCACAGATACGCAGTATTTT.

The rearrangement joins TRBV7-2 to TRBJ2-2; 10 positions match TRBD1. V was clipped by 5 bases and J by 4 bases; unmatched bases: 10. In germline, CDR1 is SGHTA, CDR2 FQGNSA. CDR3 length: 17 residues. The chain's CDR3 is CASSPFGRTGGTGELFF. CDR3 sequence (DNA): TGTGCCAGCAGCCCCTTCGGGAGGACAGGGGGCACCGGGGAGCTGTTTTTT.

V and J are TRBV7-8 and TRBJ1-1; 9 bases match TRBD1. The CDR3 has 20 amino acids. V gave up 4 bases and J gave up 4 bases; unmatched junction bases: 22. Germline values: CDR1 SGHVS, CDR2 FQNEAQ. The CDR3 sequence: CASSSKFDGQGRRMVTEAFF. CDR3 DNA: TGTGCCAGCAGCTCAAAATTTGACGGACAGGGGAGGCGAATGGTCACTGAAGCTTTCTTT.

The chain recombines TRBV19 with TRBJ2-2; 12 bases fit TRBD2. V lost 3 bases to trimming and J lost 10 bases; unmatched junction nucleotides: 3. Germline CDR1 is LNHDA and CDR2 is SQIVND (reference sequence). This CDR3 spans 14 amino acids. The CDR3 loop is CASSIWTSGAELFF. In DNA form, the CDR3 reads TGTGCCAGTAGTATTTGGACTAGCGGGGCGGAGCTGTTTTTT.

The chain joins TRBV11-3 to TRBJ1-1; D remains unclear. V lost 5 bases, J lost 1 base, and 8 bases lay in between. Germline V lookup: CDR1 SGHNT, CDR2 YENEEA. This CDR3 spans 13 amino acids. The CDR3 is CASSLGGNTEAFF. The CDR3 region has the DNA TGTGCCAGCAGCCTCGGAGGGAACACTGAAGCTTTCTTT. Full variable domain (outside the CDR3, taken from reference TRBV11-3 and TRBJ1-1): EAGVVQSPRYKIIEKKQPVAFWCNPISGHNTLYWYLQNLGQGPELLIRYENEEAVDDSQLPKDRFSAERLKGVDSTLKIQPAELGDSAVYLCASSLGGNTEAFFGQGTRLTVV.

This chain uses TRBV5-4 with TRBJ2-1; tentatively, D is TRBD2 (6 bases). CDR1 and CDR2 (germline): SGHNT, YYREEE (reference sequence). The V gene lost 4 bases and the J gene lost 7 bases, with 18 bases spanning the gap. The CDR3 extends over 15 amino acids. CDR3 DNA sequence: TGTGCCAGCAGCCCAGGGACTCCAGGCCAGAATGAGCAGTTCTTC. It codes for CASSPGTPGQNEQFF.

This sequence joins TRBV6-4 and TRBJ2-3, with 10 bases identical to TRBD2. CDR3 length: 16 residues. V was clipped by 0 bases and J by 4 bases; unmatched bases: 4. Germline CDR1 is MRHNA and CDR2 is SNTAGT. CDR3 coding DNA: TGTGCCAGCAGTGACTCGAGCGGGGGGGCCTCAGATACGCAGTATTTT. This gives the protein CASSDSSGGASDTQYF.

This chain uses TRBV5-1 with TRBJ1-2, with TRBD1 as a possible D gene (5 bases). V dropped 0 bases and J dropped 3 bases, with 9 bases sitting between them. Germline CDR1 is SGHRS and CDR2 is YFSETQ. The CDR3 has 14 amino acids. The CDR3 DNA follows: TGCGCCAGCAGCTTGGCAGGGCCCGACTATGGCTACACCTTC. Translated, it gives CASSLAGPDYGYTF.

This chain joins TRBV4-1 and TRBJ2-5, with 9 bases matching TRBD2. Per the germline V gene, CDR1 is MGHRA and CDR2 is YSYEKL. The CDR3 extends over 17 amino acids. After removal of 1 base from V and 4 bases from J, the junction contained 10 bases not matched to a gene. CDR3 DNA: TGCGCCAGCAGCCAAGGCAGCGGGGGGTCGGGGGGAGAGACCCAGTACTTC. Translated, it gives CASSQGSGGSGGETQYF.

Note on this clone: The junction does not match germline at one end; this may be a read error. CDR3 loop: CSSSLRTGGGEKLFF. The DNA of the CDR3 is TGTTCCAGCAGCTTGAGGACAGGAGGGGGTGAAAAACTGTTTTTT. The chain employs TRBV7-9 and TRBJ1-4; 7 bases are a match to TRBD1. Germline V CDR1 and CDR2: SEHNR, FQNEAQ (reference sequence). The CDR3 loop spans 15 amino acids.

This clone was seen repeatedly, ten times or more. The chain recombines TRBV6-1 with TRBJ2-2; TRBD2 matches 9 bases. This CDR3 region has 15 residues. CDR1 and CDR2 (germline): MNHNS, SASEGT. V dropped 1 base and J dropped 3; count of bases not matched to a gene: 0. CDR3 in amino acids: CASSEGTSDTGELFF. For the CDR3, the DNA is TGTGCCAGCAGTGAAGGGACTAGCGACACCGGGGAGCTGTTTTTT.

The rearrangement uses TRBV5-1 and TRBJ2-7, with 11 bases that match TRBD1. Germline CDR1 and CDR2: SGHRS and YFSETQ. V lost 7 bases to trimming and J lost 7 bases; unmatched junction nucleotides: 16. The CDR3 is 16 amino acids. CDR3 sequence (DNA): TGCGCCAGCGAGCAGGGGTCGGCTGGGACAGGGGGTGAGCAGTACTTC. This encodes CASEQGSAGTGGEQYF.

CDR3 in DNA: TGTGCCAGTGGACCCGGGACAGGGGACTACGAGCAGTACTTC. It is translated as CASGPGTGDYEQYF. The chain links TRBV2 to TRBJ2-7; 10 bases agree with TRBD1. CDR1 and CDR2 from the germline V gene are SNHLY and FYNNEI. V was clipped by 9 bases and J by 3 bases; unmatched bases: 8. The CDR3 covers 14 residues.

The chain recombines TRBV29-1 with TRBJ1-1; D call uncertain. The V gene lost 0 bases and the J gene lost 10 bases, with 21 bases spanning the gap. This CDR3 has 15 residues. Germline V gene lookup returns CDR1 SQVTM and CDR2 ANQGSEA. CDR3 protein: CSVEERKAEYLGAFF. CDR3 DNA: TGCAGCGTTGAAGAACGTAAGGCGGAGTATCTCGGAGCTTTCTTT.

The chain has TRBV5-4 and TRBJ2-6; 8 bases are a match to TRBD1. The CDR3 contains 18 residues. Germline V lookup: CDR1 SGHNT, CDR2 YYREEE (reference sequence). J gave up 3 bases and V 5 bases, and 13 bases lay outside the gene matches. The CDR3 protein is CASRDGQGLYFGANVLTF. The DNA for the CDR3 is TGTGCCAGCAGAGACGGACAGGGTTTATACTTTGGGGCCAACGTCCTGACTTTC.

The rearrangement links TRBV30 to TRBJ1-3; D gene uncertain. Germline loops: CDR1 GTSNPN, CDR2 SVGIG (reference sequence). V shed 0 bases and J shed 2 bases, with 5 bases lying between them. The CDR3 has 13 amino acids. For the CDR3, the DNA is TGTGCCTGGAGTGTAAACACTGGAAACACCATATATTTT. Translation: CAWSVNTGNTIYF. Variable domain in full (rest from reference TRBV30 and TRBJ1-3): SQTIHQWPATLVQPVGSPLSLECTVEGTSNPNLYWYRQAAGRGLQLLFYSVGIGQISSEVPQNLSASRPQDRQFILSSKKLLLSDSGFYLCAWSVNTGNTIYFGEGSWLTVV.

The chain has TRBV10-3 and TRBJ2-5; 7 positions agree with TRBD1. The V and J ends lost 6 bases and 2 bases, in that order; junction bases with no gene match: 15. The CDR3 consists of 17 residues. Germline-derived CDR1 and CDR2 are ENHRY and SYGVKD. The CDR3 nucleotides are TGTGCCATCAGCCCCTCCCCGGGACAGAAAGATCAAGAGACCCAGTACTTC. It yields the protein CAISPSPGQKDQETQYF.

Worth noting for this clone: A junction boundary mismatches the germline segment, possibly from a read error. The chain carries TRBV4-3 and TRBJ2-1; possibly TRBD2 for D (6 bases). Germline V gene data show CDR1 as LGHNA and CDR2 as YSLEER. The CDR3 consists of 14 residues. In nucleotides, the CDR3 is TGCGCCAGCAGCGAAGACCCCTCGGGGGACGAGCAGTTCTTC. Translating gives CASSEDPSGDEQFF.

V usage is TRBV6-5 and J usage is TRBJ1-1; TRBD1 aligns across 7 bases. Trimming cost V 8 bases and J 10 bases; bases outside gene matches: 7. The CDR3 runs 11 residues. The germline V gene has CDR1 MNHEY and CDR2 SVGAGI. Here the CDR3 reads CASPGGWRAFF. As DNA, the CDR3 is TGTGCCAGCCCAGGGGGATGGCGAGCTTTCTTT.

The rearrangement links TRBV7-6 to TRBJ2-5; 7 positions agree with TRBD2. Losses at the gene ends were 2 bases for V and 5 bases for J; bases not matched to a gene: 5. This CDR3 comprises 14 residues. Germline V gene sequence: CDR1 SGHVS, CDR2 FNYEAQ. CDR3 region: CASSLWEGEETQYF. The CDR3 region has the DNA TGTGCCAGCAGCTTATGGGAGGGAGAGGAGACCCAGTACTTC. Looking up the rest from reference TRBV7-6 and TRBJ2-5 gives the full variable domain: GAGVSQSPRYKVTKRGQDVALRCDPISGHVSLYWYRQALGQGPEFLTYFNYEAQQDKSGLPNDRFSAERPEGSISTLTIQRTEQRDSAMYRCASSLWEGEETQYFGPGTRLLVL.

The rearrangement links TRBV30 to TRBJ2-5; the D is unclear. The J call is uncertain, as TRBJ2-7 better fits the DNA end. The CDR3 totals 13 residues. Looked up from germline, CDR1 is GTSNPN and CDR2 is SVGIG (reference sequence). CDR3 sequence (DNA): TGTGCCTGGAGTGTAGGAGACTCCTACGAGCAGTACTTC. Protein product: CAWSVGDSYEQYF.

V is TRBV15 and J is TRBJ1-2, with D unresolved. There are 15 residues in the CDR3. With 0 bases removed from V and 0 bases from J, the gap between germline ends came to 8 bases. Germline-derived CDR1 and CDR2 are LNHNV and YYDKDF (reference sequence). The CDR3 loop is CATSRDANPNYGYTF. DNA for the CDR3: TGTGCCACCAGCAGAGATGCGAACCCTAACTATGGCTACACCTTC.